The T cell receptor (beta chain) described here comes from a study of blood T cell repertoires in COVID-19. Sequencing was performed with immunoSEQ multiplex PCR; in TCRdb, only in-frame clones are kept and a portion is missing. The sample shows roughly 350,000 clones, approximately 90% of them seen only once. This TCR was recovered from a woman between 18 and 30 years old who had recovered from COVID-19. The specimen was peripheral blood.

CDR3 nucleotide sequence: TGTGCCAGCAGTAGCGGGAGGGCCACAGATACGCAGTATTTT. It codes for CASSSGRATDTQYF. The rearrangement uses TRBV6-5 and TRBJ2-3, with 10 bases fitting TRBD2. The CDR3 contains 14 residues. The germline V gene encodes CDR1 MNHEY and CDR2 SVGAGI. V lost 5 bases, J lost 2 bases, and 1 base stayed unmatched.